This entry describes one T cell receptor beta chain. The antigen is not known. These data originate in a study of monozygotic twins with inflammatory bowel disease. Study conclusions and caveats: For IBD patients, clonotypes shared with others were fewer than for healthy twins, especially with disease activity. Discordant twins showed the same repertoire similarity as concordant twins, possibly from limited power.

Used for each TCR library was approximately 3,800 ng of total RNA. One entry per CDR3 protein, without DNA, is what TCRdb gives after re-calling the 5' RACE reads. The sample data list 350,000 to 500,000 distinct CDR3 sequences. Someone took an approximately 2.5 ml blood sample from each of the donors. The germline gives CDR1 SGHAT, CDR2 FQNNGV. This CDR3 has 16 residues. The TCR comes from a human donor with ulcerative colitis or Crohn's disease, or a healthy co-twin of an affected twin (not recorded which). The sample comprised blood. The chain uses TRBV11-2 and TRBJ2-2; absent DNA, TCRdb's TRBD2 call cannot be checked. The CDR3 spells CASSLSGGPATGELFF.